This T cell receptor (beta chain) was sequenced during a study of OX40 agonist ivuxolimab in advanced cancers. Broadly, across the study: The costimulatory receptor OX40 (CD134) was targeted by ivuxolimab, a fully human IgG2 agonistic monoclonal antibody. Intravenous ivuxolimab was administered to patients every 2 weeks at six dose levels: 0.01, 0.1, 0.3, 1.5, 3 and 10 mg/kg. The paper covers the monotherapy dose-escalation part of the phase I ivuxolimab trial, which included N of about 56 patients. Partial responses occurred in three dose-escalation patients: two with cutaneous melanoma and one with hepatocellular carcinoma. The point of sequencing TCRbeta in the periphery was to test whether ivuxolimab changed TCR sequence diversity and drove clonal T-cell expansion. Of the approximately 50 dose-escalation patients, hepatocellular carcinoma was present in around 20, melanoma in roughly 15, renal cell carcinoma in 9 and head and neck cancer in 9. A male proportion of 82.7% and a mean age of approximately 61 years, ranging from about 23 to 79, were recorded for the dose-escalation cohort. Patients were allowed to have had prior anti-PD-1, anti-PD-L1 or anti-CTLA-4 therapy, and approximately 43% of the dose-escalation patients had previously received checkpoint inhibitors. Paper-wide results and their limitations: Low levels of normalized T-cell clonal expansion were also seen in some patients who did not respond. At doses of 0.1 to 3.0 mg/kg, clonal expansion of both CD4+ and CD8+ blood T cells was observed from baseline to week 6. Antigen specificity was not determined for the clonally expanded peripheral T cells. In partial responders in the 0.1-3.0 mg/kg groups, normalized peripheral clonal expansion was found to be among the lowest, especially among CD8+ T cells. On average, CD8+ T cells showed more expanded clones than CD4+ T cells after ivuxolimab.

Its CDR3 holds 16 amino acids, cysteine through phenylalanine. Only the CDR3 DNA stays, 48 bases, in frame from base 1. For this clone: Its recognized antigen is unknown. No qualities accompany the bases; no much larger clone lies one base away.

Genomic DNA was isolated from the sorted cells so that the TCRbeta CDR3 region could be sequenced. TCRbeta CDR3 regions were sequenced using the immunoSEQ Assay. TCRdb re-hosts the immuneACCESS table, in-frame sequences only. Its copies lack some clones; in the studies checked, an unresolved V gene accounts for under half of them, and the cause for the rest is not known. The sample yields about 90,000 clones; around nine tenths were counted once. About 1.3% of the sample belongs to the ten largest clones. The trial excluded patients who had a history of autoimmune disease or who were on systemic immunosuppression. In every dose cohort, peripheral blood was drawn for TCR sequencing at baseline, cycle 4 day 1, and cycle 7 day 1. Samples came from an open-label, multicenter, first-in-human phase I dose-escalation trial of ivuxolimab. Adults with locally advanced or metastatic head and neck squamous cell, hepatocellular, melanoma or renal cell carcinoma were enrolled in the trial. Before TCR sequencing, CD4+ T cells and CD8+ T cells from peripheral blood were sorted into separate populations.

The receptor chain draws on TRBV21-1 and TRBJ1-4; the DNA was not compared with TRBD1, the D call given in the table. TRBV21-1 constitutes a pseudogene. This clonotype was sampled from an adult with an advanced solid tumor such as melanoma, head and neck, liver or kidney cancer. The material sequenced was CD4+ or CD8+ T cells sorted from blood, taken in a trial of the OX40 agonist ivuxolimab. For the CDR3, the sequence is CASRVRGKQTNEKLFF. The DNA reads TGTGCCAGCAGGGTCAGGGGGAAACAAACTAATGAAAAACTGTTTTTT.